Each of the 18 T cell receptor beta chains below was sequenced from the same sample in a study of OX40 agonist ivuxolimab in advanced cancers. Method: immunoSEQ multiplex PCR; TCRdb's copy keeps in-frame clones and lacks some. The sample has 45,000 to 60,000 clones; approximately 71% are singletons. The sequencing here drew on CD4+ or CD8+ T cells sorted from blood, taken in a trial of the OX40 agonist ivuxolimab. These TCRs come from an adult with an advanced solid tumor such as melanoma, head and neck, liver or kidney cancer.

J is TRBJ2-3 and V is TRBV11-2, with TRBD1 identical over 9 bases. There are 16 residues in the CDR3. J was trimmed by 3 bases and V by 2 bases; bases with no gene match: 6. Germline CDR1 is SGHAT and CDR2 is FQNNGV. CDR3: CASSLYGQGRTDTQYF. CDR3 nucleotide sequence: TGTGCCAGCAGCTTATATGGACAGGGGAGAACAGATACGCAGTATTTT.

The gene calls are TRBV4-1 and TRBJ2-2; 8 nucleotides align to TRBD2. Germline assignment: CDR1 MGHRA and CDR2 YSYEKL. V dropped 4 bases and J dropped 6; count of bases not matched to a gene: 7. The CDR3 runs to 15 residues. The CDR3 coding sequence is TGCGCCAGCAGCCCGCCGGGACTAGACGCCGGGGAGCTGTTTTTT. It specifies CASSPPGLDAGELFF.

The chain employs TRBV10-1 and TRBJ2-3, with 7 bases that match TRBD1. The CDR3 has 16 residues. J lost 3 bases, V lost 0 bases, and 6 bases had no gene match. CDR1 is WNHNN and CDR2 is SYGVQD in the germline V gene (reference sequence). The CDR3: CASSESRQGVTDTQYF. The CDR3 DNA is TGCGCCAGCAGTGAGTCTAGACAGGGTGTAACAGATACGCAGTATTTT.

V gene TRBV19 combines with J gene TRBJ1-5; D is possibly TRBD1 (6 bases). The CDR3 is 15 amino acids. Per the germline V gene, CDR1 is LNHDA and CDR2 is SQIVND (reference sequence). The ends were cut back, 5 bases at V and 7 bases at J, with 18 bases in the middle. For the CDR3, the DNA is TGTGCCAGTAGTCCCACCGGGGGGCAGGGGCAGCCCCAGCATTTT. This gives the protein CASSPTGGQGQPQHF.

This chain uses TRBV9 with TRBJ2-1; 10 bases match TRBD2. The V segment lost 0 bases and the J segment 7 bases; nucleotides outside the gene matches: 7. The CDR3 extends over 16 amino acids. The germline gives CDR1 SGDLS, CDR2 YYNGEE. The CDR3 nucleotides are TGTGCCAGCAGCGTAGTAGGTAGCGGGAGGTGGAATGAGCAGTTCTTC. Protein sequence: CASSVVGSGRWNEQFF. The full variable domain, in which reference TRBV9 and TRBJ2-1 provide the parts outside the CDR3, is DSGVTQTPKHLITATGQRVTLRCSPRSGDLSVYWYQQSLDQGLQFLIQYYNGEERAKGNILERFSAQQFPDLHSELNLSSLELGDSALYFCASSVVGSGRWNEQFFGPGTRLTVL.

This chain uses TRBV7-2 with TRBJ2-3; D is uncertain. Germline CDR1 reads SGHTA; CDR2 reads FQGNSA. V was trimmed by 2 bases and J by 0 bases, leaving 9 bases between them. CDR3 length: 15 amino acids. This chain's CDR3 is CASSLKAASTDTQYF. DNA for the CDR3: TGTGCCAGCAGCTTAAAGGCGGCGAGCACAGATACGCAGTATTTT.

The chain has TRBV2 and TRBJ2-1, with 7 bases fitting TRBD2. Losses at the gene ends were 3 bases for V and 9 bases for J; bases not matched to a gene: 5. Germline values: CDR1 SNHLY, CDR2 FYNNEI. The CDR3 runs 13 residues. The CDR3 here is CASSEGGWSEQFF. The CDR3 region has the DNA TGTGCCAGCAGTGAGGGGGGGTGGAGTGAGCAGTTCTTC.

The chain employs TRBV7-4 and TRBJ1-1; 7 bases map to TRBD1. The germline V gene encodes CDR1 SGHVT and CDR2 SQSDAQ. V was pared by 4 bases and J by 9 bases, with 14 bases of the junction left unmatched. The CDR3 contains 15 residues. The CDR3 DNA is TGTGCCAGCAGCTCTAATCCGGGACAGATGACGAAAGCTTTCTTT. Its protein product is CASSSNPGQMTKAFF.

V and J are TRBV5-1 and TRBJ1-5; TRBD1 matches 9 bases. The CDR3 is made up of 15 amino acids. With V trimmed by 5 bases and J by 4 bases, 7 bases remained unmatched. Per the germline V gene, CDR1 is SGHRS and CDR2 is YFSETQ. Here the CDR3 DNA reads TGCGCCAGCAGTTTGACAGGGGGTATAAATCAGCCCCAGCATTTT. This translates into CASSLTGGINQPQHF.

V is TRBV19 and J is TRBJ1-1; no definite D call. The CDR3 totals 14 residues. CDR1 LNHDA and CDR2 SQIVND come from the germline V gene (reference sequence). V was trimmed by 7 bases and J by 5 bases, leaving 17 bases between them. CDR3 in DNA: TGTGCCAGTATCCCGGTGGGAGGGTATACTGAAGCTTTCTTT. It is translated as CASIPVGGYTEAFF.

This clone was counted only a few times. The V gene is TRBV4-1, the J gene TRBJ1-5, with unresolved D. CDR1 and CDR2 from the germline V gene are MGHRA and YSYEKL. The CDR3 covers 16 residues. Trimming pared 0 bases from V and 0 bases from J, leaving 9 bases between. The CDR3 nucleotides are TGCGCCAGCAGCCAAGATCCGGCCAGTAGCAATCAGCCCCAGCATTTT. This gives the protein CASSQDPASSNQPQHF.

The chain carries TRBV6-1 and TRBJ1-1, with D uncertain. The germline V gene has CDR1 MNHNS and CDR2 SASEGT. The V and J ends lost 2 bases and 4 bases respectively, with 11 bases between them. The CDR3 is 14 residues long. The CDR3, as DNA: TGTGCCAGCAGTGAAATAGAAAGAGGCACTGAAGCTTTCTTT. Translated, it gives CASSEIERGTEAFF.

The rearrangement links TRBV7-9 to TRBJ2-1; tentatively, D is TRBD2 (5 bases). The germline V gene encodes CDR1 SEHNR and CDR2 FQNEAQ (reference sequence). This CDR3 contains 13 residues. V was cut by 5 bases and J by 6 bases, with 11 bases left in between. The chain's CDR3 is CASSPRTGNEQFF. In DNA, the CDR3 is TGTGCCAGCAGCCCCCGGACTGGCAATGAGCAGTTCTTC.

The chain recombines TRBV5-1 with TRBJ2-2, with D uncertain. The CDR3 has 14 residues. Trimming took 3 bases from V and 1 from J, leaving 7 bases between them. Germline V gene sequence: CDR1 SGHRS, CDR2 YFSETQ. CDR3 DNA: TGCGCCAGCAGCTGGAGACAGAACACCGGGGAGCTGTTTTTT. This codes for CASSWRQNTGELFF.

The chain couples TRBV5-1 to TRBJ1-1; D unclear. Germline CDR1 is SGHRS and CDR2 is YFSETQ. The CDR3 extends over 14 amino acids. The V end lost 2 bases, the J end lost 3 bases, and 11 bases lay between the germline ends. The CDR3: CASSLGNGDTEAFF. CDR3 in DNA: TGCGCCAGCAGCTTAGGCAACGGCGACACTGAAGCTTTCTTT.

The J gene is TRBJ1-5, the V gene TRBV19, with TRBD1 as a possible D gene (6 bases). CDR3 size: 16 residues. Germline lookup yields CDR1 LNHDA and CDR2 SQIVND (reference sequence). V gave up 6 bases and J gave up 1 base, with 16 bases separating them. CDR3 sequence reads: CASRRPGAGSNQPQHF. CDR3 in DNA: TGTGCCAGTAGAAGGCCAGGGGCGGGGAGCAATCAGCCCCAGCATTTT. Full variable domain (outside the CDR3, taken from reference TRBV19 and TRBJ1-5): DGGITQSPKYLFRKEGQNVTLSCEQNLNHDAMYWYRQDPGQGLRLIYYSQIVNDFQKGDIAEGYSVSREKKESFPLTVTSAQKNPTAFYLCASRRPGAGSNQPQHFGDGTRLSIL.

This clone showed up just once. The chain couples TRBV18 to TRBJ2-5, with 13 bases identical to TRBD2. This CDR3 contains 15 residues. Germline CDR1 is KGHSH and CDR2 is LQKENI. The trim removed 6 bases at V and 3 bases at J, leaving 4 bases unmatched. The CDR3 nucleotides read TGTGCCAGCTCGCGACTAGCGGGAGGAGAAGAGACCCAGTACTTC. Protein sequence: CASSRLAGGEETQYF.

The chain combines TRBV6-6 with TRBJ1-2, with 8 positions matching TRBD1. The germline V gene has CDR1 MNHNY and CDR2 SVGAGI (reference sequence). The CDR3 has 16 amino acids. Trimming took 4 bases from V and 4 from J; bases not matched to a gene: 11. CDR3 DNA: TGTGCCAGCAGTTTTGGACAGGGAAGAAAAAGCTATGGCTACACCTTC. Amino acids: CASSFGQGRKSYGYTF.